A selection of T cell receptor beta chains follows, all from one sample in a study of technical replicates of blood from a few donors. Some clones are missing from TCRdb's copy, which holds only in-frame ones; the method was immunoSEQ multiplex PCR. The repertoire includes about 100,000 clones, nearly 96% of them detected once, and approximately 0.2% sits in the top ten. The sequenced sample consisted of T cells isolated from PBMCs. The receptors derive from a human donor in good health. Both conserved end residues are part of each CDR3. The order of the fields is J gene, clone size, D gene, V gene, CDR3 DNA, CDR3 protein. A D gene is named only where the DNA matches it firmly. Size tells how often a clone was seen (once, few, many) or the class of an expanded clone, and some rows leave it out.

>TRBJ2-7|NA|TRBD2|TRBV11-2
TGTGCCAGCAGCCCCCGGGGGGCTAGCGGGAGGGCCGAGGCCTACGAGCAGTACTTC
CASSPRGASGRAEAYEQYF
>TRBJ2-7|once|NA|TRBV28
TGTGCCAGCAGTTTAAGGACTGACCTCTACGAGCAGTACTTC
CASSLRTDLYEQYF
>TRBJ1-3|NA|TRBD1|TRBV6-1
TGTGCCAGCAGTGAAGCGGGGGACAGGGAGGATGGAAACACCATATATTTT
CASSEAGDREDGNTIYF
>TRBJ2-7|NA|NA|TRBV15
TGTGCCACCGGCTACGGGATCTCTGGGGAGAAAAGGTCCTACGAGCAGTACTTC
CATGYGISGEKRSYEQYF
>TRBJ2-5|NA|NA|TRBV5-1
TGCGCCAGCAGCTTGGAGGGGCGAACGCAAGAGACCCAGTACTTC
CASSLEGRTQETQYF
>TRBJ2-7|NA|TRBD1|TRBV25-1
TGTGCCAGCACCGGTCTACCGGGACAGGGGATCATAAAGCAGTACTTC
CASTGLPGQGIIKQYF
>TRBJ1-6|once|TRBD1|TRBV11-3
TGTGCCAGCAGCTTGGGGGATTTGGGACAGGAGAGTTCACCCCTCCACTTT
CASSLGDLGQESSPLHF
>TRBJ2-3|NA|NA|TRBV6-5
TGTGCCACCTGCGGGGCGAACGAGTGTATAGATACGCAGTATTTT
CATCGANECIDTQYF
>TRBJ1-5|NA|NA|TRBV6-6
TGTGCCAGCAGTTACTCCTCAGGGACACATCAGCCCCAGCATTTT
CASSYSSGTHQPQHF
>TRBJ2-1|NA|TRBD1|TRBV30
TGTGCCTATTCAGCCGACAGGGATTTCAATGAGCAGTTCTTC
CAYSADRDFNEQFF
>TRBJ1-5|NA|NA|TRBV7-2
TGTGCCAGCAGCCCCCGGGGGGGGCATCAGCCCCAGCATTTT
CASSPRGGHQPQHF
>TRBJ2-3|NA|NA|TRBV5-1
TGCGCCAGCAGCTTGGGTCAGGCAACAGATACGCAGTATTTT
CASSLGQATDTQYF
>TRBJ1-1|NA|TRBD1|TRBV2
TGTGCCAGCAGTGAAACCCCACCTACGGACAGGGACACTGAAGCTTTCTTT
CASSETPPTDRDTEAFF
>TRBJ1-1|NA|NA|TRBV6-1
TGTGCCAGCAGTGAGGGACAGAACACTGAAGCTTTCTTT
CASSEGQNTEAFF
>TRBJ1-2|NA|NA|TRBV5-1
TGCGCCAGCAGCTTGGTCCCAGGGTCACAAGGCTACACCTTC
CASSLVPGSQGYTF
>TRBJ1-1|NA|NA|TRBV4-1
TGCGCCAGCAGCCGAGGCTCAGGGGTTGCGAACACTGAAGCTTTCTTT
CASSRGSGVANTEAFF
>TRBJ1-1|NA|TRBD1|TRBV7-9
TGTGCCAGCAGCCCCGGGACAGGGGCCACTGAAGCTTTCTTT
CASSPGTGATEAFF
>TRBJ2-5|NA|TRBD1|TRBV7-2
TGTGCCAGCAGCTTAGGAGTAGGAGGGACAGGGCAAGAGACCCAGTACTTC
CASSLGVGGTGQETQYF
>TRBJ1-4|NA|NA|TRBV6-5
TGTGCCAGCAGTTACGGGCCGGGGAGGTCTAATGAAAAACTGTTTTTT
CASSYGPGRSNEKLFF
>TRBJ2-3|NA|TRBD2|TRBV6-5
TGTGCCAGCAGTTACAGGGCGGGAGGGCCCACAGATACGCAGTATTTT
CASSYRAGGPTDTQYF
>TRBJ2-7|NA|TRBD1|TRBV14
TGTGCCAGCAGCCATATTCCGGGACAGGTTGGCGAGCAGTACTTC
CASSHIPGQVGEQYF
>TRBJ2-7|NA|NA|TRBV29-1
TGCAGCGTTATCCCGGGGTCGGGGGAGAGAGACGAGCAGTACTTC
CSVIPGSGERDEQYF
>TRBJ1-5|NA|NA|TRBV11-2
TGTGCCAGCAGCTTAGGAAACAGGCCAGGGCCCCAGCATTTT
CASSLGNRPGPQHF
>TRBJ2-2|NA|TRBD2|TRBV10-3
TGTGCCATCGGAAGAGGGACTAGCGGGGGGGCGAACACCGGGGAGCTGTTTTTT
CAIGRGTSGGANTGELFF
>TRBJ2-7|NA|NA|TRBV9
TGTGCCAGCAGCGTAGGATCGGGTACCTACGAGCAGTACTTC
CASSVGSGTYEQYF
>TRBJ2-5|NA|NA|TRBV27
TGTGCCAGCAGTTTAGGGCGAGTCTTTGAGACCCAGTACTTC
CASSLGRVFETQYF
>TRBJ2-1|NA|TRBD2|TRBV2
TGTGCCAGCAGTGATCGGACTAGCGGGATAAATGAGCAGTTCTTC
CASSDRTSGINEQFF
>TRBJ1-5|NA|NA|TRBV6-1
TGTGCCAGCAGTGAAGAGTGGCAGATTAATCAGCCCCAGCATTTT
CASSEEWQINQPQHF
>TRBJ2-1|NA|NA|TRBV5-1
TGCGCCAGCAGCTTGGAACTAGCTGTGGTGGATGAGCAGTTCTTC
CASSLELAVVDEQFF
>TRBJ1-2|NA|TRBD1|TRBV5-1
TGCGCCAGCAGCGCAGGGACAGACAAATATGGCTACACCTTC
CASSAGTDKYGYTF
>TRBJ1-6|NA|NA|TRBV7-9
TGTGCCAGCACCGCGCAGGGATATAATTCACCCCTCCACTTT
CASTAQGYNSPLHF
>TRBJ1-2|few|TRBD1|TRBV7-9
TGTGCCAGCAGCCTGGGGGACAGGGTAAATGGCTACACCTTC
CASSLGDRVNGYTF
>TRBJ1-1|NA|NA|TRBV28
TGTGCCAGCAGTTCAGACAGGAGGAACACTGAAGCTTTCTTT
CASSSDRRNTEAFF
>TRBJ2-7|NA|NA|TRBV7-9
TGTGCCAGCAGCTTAGTTGCCAGCTCCTACGAGCAGTACTTC
CASSLVASSYEQYF
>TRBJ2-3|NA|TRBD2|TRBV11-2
TGTGCCAGCAGCTCTCCGAAGCGGGGAGGACGCGATACGCAGTATTTT
CASSSPKRGGRDTQYF